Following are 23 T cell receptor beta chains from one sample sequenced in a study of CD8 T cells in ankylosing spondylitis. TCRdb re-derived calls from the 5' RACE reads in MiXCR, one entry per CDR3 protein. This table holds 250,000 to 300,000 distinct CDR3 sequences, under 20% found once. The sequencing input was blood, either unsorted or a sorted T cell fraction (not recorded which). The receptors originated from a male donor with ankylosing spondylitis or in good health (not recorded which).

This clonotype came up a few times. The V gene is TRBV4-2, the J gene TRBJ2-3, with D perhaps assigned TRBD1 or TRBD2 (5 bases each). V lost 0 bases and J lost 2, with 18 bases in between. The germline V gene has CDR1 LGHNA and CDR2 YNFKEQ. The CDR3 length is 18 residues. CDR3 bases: TGTGCCAGCAGCCAAGAGATGGGACCCAGTGGAAACACAGATACGCAGTATTTT. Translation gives CASSQEMGPSGNTDTQYF.

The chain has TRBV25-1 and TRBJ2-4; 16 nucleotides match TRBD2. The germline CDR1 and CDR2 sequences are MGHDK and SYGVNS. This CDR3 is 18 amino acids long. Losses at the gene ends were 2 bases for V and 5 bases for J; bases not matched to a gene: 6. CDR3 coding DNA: TGTGCCAGCAGTGAACTGGGACTAGCGGGAGGGCCGGAAAACATTCAGTACTTC. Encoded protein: CASSELGLAGGPENIQYF.

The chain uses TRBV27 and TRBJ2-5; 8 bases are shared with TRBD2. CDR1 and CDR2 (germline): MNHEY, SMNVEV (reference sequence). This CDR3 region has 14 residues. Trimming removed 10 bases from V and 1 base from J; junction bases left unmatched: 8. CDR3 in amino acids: CATKELAVQETQYF. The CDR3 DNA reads TGTGCCACGAAAGAACTAGCGGTCCAAGAGACCCAGTACTTC.

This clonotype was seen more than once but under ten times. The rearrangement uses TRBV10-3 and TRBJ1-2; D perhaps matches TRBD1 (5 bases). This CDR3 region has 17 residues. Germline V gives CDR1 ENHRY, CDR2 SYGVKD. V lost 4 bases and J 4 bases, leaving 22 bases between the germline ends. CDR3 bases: TGTGCCATCAGTGCCTCCCCTGGGGCAGGCCCGGCCTATGGCTACACCTTC. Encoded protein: CAISASPGAGPAYGYTF.

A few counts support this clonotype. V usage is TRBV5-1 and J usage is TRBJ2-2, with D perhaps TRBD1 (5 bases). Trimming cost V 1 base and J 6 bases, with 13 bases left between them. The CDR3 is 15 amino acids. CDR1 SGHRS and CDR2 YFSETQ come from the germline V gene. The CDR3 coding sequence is TGCGCCAGCAGCTTGCTTCCAGGGAAAGCCGGGGAGCTGTTTTTT. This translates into CASSLLPGKAGELFF.

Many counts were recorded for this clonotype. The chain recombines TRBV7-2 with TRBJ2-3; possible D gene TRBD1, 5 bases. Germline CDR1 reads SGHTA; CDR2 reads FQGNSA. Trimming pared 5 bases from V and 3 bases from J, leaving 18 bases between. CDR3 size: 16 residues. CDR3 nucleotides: TGTGCCAGCAGCCCAGGGATCTTCTCACTAACAGATACGCAGTATTTT. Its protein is CASSPGIFSLTDTQYF.

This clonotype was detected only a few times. The CDR3 spells CASSQATWTGGTGELFF. The CDR3 DNA is TGCGCCAGCAGCCAGGCCACCTGGACAGGGGGAACCGGGGAGCTGTTTTTT. This sequence joins TRBV4-1 and TRBJ2-2; TRBD1 aligns across 10 bases. There are 17 residues in the CDR3. Germline-derived CDR1 and CDR2 are MGHRA and YSYEKL. Trimming at V came to 3 bases and at J to 5 bases, leaving 9 bases not matched to a gene.

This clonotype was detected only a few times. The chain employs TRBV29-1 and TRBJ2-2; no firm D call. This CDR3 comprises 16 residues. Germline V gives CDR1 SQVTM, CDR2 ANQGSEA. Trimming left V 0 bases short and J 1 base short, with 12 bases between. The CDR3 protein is CSVEDPHFLNTGELFF. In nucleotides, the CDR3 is TGCAGCGTTGAAGATCCTCATTTCCTGAACACCGGGGAGCTGTTTTTT.

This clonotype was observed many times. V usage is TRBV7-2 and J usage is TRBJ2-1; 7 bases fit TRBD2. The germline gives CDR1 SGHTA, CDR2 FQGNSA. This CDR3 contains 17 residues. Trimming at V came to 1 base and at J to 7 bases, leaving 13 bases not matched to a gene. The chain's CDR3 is CASSLVLMAGEENEQFF. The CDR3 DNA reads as TGTGCCAGCAGCTTAGTGTTAATGGCGGGAGAGGAGAATGAGCAGTTCTTC.

The CDR3 spells CASSGFDLPRNHQETQYF. The CDR3 region has the DNA TGTGCCAGCAGCGGATTCGACCTCCCGAGGAACCACCAAGAGACCCAGTACTTC. This rearrangement joins TRBV11-2 to TRBJ2-5; D unclear. CDR1 is SGHAT and CDR2 is FQNNGV in the germline V gene. This CDR3 is 18 amino acids long. Trimming left V 5 bases short and J 0 bases short, with 22 bases between.

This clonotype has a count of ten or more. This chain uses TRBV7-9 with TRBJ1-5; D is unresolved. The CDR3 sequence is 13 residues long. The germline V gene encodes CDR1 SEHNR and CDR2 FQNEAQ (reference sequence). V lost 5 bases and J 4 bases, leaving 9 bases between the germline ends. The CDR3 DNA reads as TGTGCCAGCAGCCGGGGAGAAAATCAGCCCCAGCATTTT. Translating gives CASSRGENQPQHF.

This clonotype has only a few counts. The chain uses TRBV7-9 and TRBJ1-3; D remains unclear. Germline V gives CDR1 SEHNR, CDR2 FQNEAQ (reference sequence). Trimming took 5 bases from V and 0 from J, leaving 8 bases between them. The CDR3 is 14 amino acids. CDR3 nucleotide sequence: TGTGCCAGCAGCCATCGGGACTCTGGAAACACCATATATTTT. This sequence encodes CASSHRDSGNTIYF.

CDR3 DNA: TGTGCCAGCAGTTTAGCGTTCGGGGCTCCCGCGACTGGCTACACCTTC. This sequence encodes CASSLAFGAPATGYTF. The V and J genes are TRBV12-3 or TRBV12-4 and TRBJ1-2; TRBD1 might be the D (5 bases). The V gene lost 0 bases and the J gene lost 7 bases, with 18 bases spanning the gap. CDR3 size: 16 residues.

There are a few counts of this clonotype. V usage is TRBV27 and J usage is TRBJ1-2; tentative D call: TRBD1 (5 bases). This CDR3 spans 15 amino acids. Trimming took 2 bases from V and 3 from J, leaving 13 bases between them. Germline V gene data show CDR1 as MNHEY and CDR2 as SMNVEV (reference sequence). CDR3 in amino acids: CASSLRGSLDYGYTF. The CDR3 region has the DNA TGTGCCAGCAGTTTAAGGGGATCCCTGGACTATGGCTACACCTTC.

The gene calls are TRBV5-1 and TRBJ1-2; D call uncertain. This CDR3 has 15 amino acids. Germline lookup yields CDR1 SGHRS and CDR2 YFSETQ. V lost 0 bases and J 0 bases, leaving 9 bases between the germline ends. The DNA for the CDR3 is TGCGCCAGCAGCTTGGTGGCAGAACCTAACTATGGCTACACCTTC. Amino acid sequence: CASSLVAEPNYGYTF.

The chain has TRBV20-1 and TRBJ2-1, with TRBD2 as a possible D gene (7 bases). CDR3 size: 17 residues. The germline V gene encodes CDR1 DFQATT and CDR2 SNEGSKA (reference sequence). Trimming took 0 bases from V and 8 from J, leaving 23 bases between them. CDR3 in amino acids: CSARDLRGGLAVDEQFF. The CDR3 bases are TGCAGTGCTAGAGATCTTCGTGGGGGGCTAGCGGTCGATGAGCAGTTCTTC.

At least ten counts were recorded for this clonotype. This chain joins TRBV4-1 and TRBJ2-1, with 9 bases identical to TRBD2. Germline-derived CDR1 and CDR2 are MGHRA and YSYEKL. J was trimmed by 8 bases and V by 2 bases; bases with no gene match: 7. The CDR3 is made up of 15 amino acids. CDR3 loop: CASSQLAGTGDEQFF. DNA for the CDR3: TGCGCCAGCAGCCAACTAGCGGGAACGGGCGATGAGCAGTTCTTC.

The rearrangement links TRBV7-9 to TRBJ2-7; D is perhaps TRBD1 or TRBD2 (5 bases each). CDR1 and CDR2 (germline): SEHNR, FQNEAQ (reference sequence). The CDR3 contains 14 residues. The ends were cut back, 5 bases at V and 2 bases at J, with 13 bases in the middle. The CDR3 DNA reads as TGTGCCAGCAGCCCCCGGGACCATGCCTACGAGCAGTACTTC. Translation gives CASSPRDHAYEQYF.

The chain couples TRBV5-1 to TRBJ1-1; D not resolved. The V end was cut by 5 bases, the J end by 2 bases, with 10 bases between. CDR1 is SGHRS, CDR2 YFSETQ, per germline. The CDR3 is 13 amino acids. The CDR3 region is CASSEGLNTEAFF. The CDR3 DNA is TGCGCCAGCAGTGAGGGATTAAACACTGAAGCTTTCTTT. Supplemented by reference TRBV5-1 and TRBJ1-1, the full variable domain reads KAGVTQTPRYLIKTRGQQVTLSCSPISGHRSVSWYQQTPGQGLQFLFEYFSETQRNKGNFPGRFSGRQFSNSRSEMNVSTLELGDSALYLCASSEGLNTEAFFGQGTRLTVV.

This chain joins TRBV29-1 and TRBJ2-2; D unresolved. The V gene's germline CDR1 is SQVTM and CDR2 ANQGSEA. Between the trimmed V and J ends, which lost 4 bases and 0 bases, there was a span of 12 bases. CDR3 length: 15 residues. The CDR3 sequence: CSVGREHSNTGELFF. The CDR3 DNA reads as TGCAGCGTTGGTCGAGAGCATTCGAACACCGGGGAGCTGTTTTTT.

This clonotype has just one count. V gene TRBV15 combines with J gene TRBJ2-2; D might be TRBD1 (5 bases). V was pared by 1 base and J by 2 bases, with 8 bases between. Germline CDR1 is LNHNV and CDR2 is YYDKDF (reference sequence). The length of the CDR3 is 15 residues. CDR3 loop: CATSRAQGNTGELFF. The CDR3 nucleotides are TGTGCCACCAGCAGAGCCCAGGGCAACACCGGGGAGCTGTTTTTT.

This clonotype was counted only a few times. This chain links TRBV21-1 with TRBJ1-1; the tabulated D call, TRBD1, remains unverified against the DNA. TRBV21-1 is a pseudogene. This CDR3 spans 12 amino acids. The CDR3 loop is CASSKEGTEAFF. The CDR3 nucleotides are TGTGCCAGCAGCAAAGAGGGGACTGAAGCTTTCTTT.

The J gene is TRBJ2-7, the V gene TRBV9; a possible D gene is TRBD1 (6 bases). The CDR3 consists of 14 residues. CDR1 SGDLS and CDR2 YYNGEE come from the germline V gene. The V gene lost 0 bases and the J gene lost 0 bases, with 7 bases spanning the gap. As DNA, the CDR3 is TGTGCCAGCAGCGTAGGGGACAACTCCTACGAGCAGTACTTC. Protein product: CASSVGDNSYEQYF.